The following is a T cell receptor (beta chain) sequence with its context. What it recognizes is unknown. The repertoire was sequenced with immunoSEQ multiplex PCR; TCRdb's copy has only in-frame clones and lacks some. The sample consists of about 100,000 clones, over 80% of them appearing once. This sample stems from a study of graft-versus-host responses after intestinal transplantation. On the study more broadly: Those transplanted obtained multivisceral, liver-intestinal, or isolated intestinal grafts. Every recipient underwent anti-thymocyte globulin induction, then tacrolimus and steroids for around three years. Study results and limitations: After transplant, early declines in HvG clones were associated with peak levels of circulating GvH clones. Present in recipient marrow, GvH clones included some that appeared first in ileum or blood.

The germline V gene has CDR1 MNHNS and CDR2 SASEGT. V gave up 8 bases and J gave up 3 bases; unmatched junction bases: 9. The CDR3 has 15 amino acids. The source was unstimulated CD4+ T cells sorted from spleen or lymph node cells, collected before transplant. The source is a human donor who was the organ donor for an intestinal transplant. This chain connects TRBV6-1 to TRBJ1-2; TRBD1 aligns across 10 bases. CDR3 in amino acids: CASWDRGEGDYGYTF. The CDR3 nucleotides read TGTGCCAGCTGGGACAGGGGTGAGGGTGACTATGGCTACACCTTC.